Listed here is a single TCR beta chain. Its antigen is not known. These data come from a study of graft-versus-host responses after intestinal transplantation. Germline V gene data show CDR1 as MGHRA and CDR2 as YSYEKL. This CDR3 has 13 residues. Trimming took 0 bases from V and 8 from J, leaving 10 bases between them. Whole-study findings and limits: High graft-versus-host to host-versus-graft T cell clonal ratios marked allografts of patients with graft-donor macrochimerism.

The method was immunoSEQ multiplex PCR; TCRdb's version includes in-frame clones alone and lacks a portion of them. The data hold roughly 29,000 clones, with approximately 93% observed a single time. The specimen was PBMCs, collected about 62 days after intestinal transplant. The chain links TRBV4-1 to TRBJ1-2; D uncertain. This TCR was recovered from a human patient who received an intestinal transplant, so some T cells may come from the graft donor. CDR3 in DNA: TGCGCCAGCAGCCAAGATCACCTATGGGGCTACACCTTC. Residues: CASSQDHLWGYTF.